The 16 T cell receptor beta chains below all came from one sample that was sequenced in a study of blood T cell repertoires in COVID-19. Method: immunoSEQ multiplex PCR; TCRdb's copy keeps in-frame clones and lacks some. The sample holds 110,000 or so clones, approximately 89% seen once. Specimen: peripheral blood. The receptors were sampled from a woman aged 55-70 years with COVID-19, enrolled during active disease.

The J gene is TRBJ1-2, the V gene TRBV19; TRBD1 might be the D (5 bases). Trimming cost V 7 bases and J 2 bases, with 17 bases left between them. This CDR3 is built from 15 residues. Germline CDR1 is LNHDA and CDR2 is SQIVND (reference sequence). The CDR3 here is CASTPLGGGNYGYTF. CDR3 bases: TGTGCCAGTACCCCTCTCGGGGGGGGGAACTATGGCTACACCTTC. Based on the CDR3 plus reference TRBV19 and TRBJ1-2, the full variable domain is DGGITQSPKYLFRKEGQNVTLSCEQNLNHDAMYWYRQDPGQGLRLIYYSQIVNDFQKGDIAEGYSVSREKKESFPLTVTSAQKNPTAFYLCASTPLGGGNYGYTFGSGTRLTVV.

The chain couples TRBV5-1 to TRBJ2-1; TRBD2 agrees at 16 bases. This CDR3 is built from 18 residues. After removal of 1 base from V and 8 bases from J, the junction contained 9 bases not matched to a gene. Germline loops: CDR1 SGHRS, CDR2 YFSETQ. Written as DNA, the CDR3 is TGCGCCAGCAGCTTGTTGCCGGGACTAGCGGGGGGGCCGGATGAGCAGTTCTTC. It translates to CASSLLPGLAGGPDEQFF.

The chain uses TRBV19 and TRBJ1-5; 10 bases line up with TRBD1. From germline, CDR1 is LNHDA and CDR2 SQIVND (reference sequence). The trim removed 8 bases at V and 0 bases at J, leaving 7 bases unmatched. This CDR3 is 16 amino acids long. The CDR3 reads CASDRGLGYSNQPQHF. CDR3 DNA sequence: TGTGCCAGTGACAGGGGGCTAGGATATAGCAATCAGCCCCAGCATTTT.

The chain has TRBV29-1 and TRBJ2-3; no clear D gene. CDR1 and CDR2 from the germline V gene are SQVTM and ANQGSEA. The CDR3 is 11 amino acids. CDR3 loop: CSGQGTDTQYF. In nucleotides, the CDR3 is TGCAGTGGCCAGGGCACAGATACGCAGTATTTT.

This CDR3 reads CASSPFSGGATLYNEQFF. In DNA form, the CDR3 reads TGCGCCAGCAGCCCGTTTAGCGGGGGGGCAACTCTCTACAATGAGCAGTTCTTC. J is TRBJ2-1 and V is TRBV4-1, with TRBD2 identical over 11 bases. Germline CDR1 MGHRA, CDR2 YSYEKL. The CDR3 loop spans 18 amino acids. V lost 4 bases to trimming and J lost 3 bases; unmatched junction nucleotides: 11.

The V and J genes are TRBV19 and TRBJ1-1, with D possibly TRBD1 on 6 matching bases. Between the trimmed V and J ends, which lost 4 bases and 3 bases, there was a span of 9 bases. CDR1 is LNHDA, CDR2 SQIVND, per germline (reference sequence). CDR3 length: 13 amino acids. CDR3 region: CASSTTGHTEAFF. DNA for the CDR3: TGTGCCAGTAGTACGACAGGACACACTGAAGCTTTCTTT. The variable domain in full, completed from reference TRBV19 and TRBJ1-1, reads DGGITQSPKYLFRKEGQNVTLSCEQNLNHDAMYWYRQDPGQGLRLIYYSQIVNDFQKGDIAEGYSVSREKKESFPLTVTSAQKNPTAFYLCASSTTGHTEAFFGQGTRLTVV.

This clone has only one observation. The rearrangement uses TRBV9 and TRBJ2-3; tentatively, D is TRBD1 (6 bases). Germline lookup yields CDR1 SGDLS and CDR2 YYNGEE. V lost 3 bases, J lost 2 bases, and 13 bases lay in between. CDR3 length equals 15 residues. CDR3 sequence: CASSGYRDPTDTQYF. The CDR3, as DNA: TGTGCCAGCAGCGGATACAGGGACCCCACAGATACGCAGTATTTT.

V usage is TRBV29-1 and J usage is TRBJ1-1; no reliable D call. Trimming left V 7 bases short and J 0 bases short, with 9 bases between. There are 12 residues in the CDR3. Germline lookup yields CDR1 SQVTM and CDR2 ANQGSEA. This CDR3 reads CSGADVNTEAFF. As DNA, the CDR3 is TGCAGCGGGGCAGACGTGAACACTGAAGCTTTCTTT. The variable domain in full, with the rest retrieved from reference TRBV29-1 and TRBJ1-1, is SAVISQKPSRDICQRGTSLTIQCQVDSQVTMMFWYRQQPGQSLTLIATANQGSEATYESGFVIDKFPISRPNLTFSTLTVSNMSPEDSSIYLCSGADVNTEAFFGQGTRLTVV.

This clone appeared a single time. The chain couples TRBV6-2 or TRBV6-3 to TRBJ1-4, with TRBD1 matching over 10 bases. This CDR3 has 16 amino acids. Germline V gene data show CDR1 as MNHEY and CDR2 as SVGEGT. V gave up 2 bases and J gave up 7 bases; unmatched junction bases: 7. The CDR3 region has the DNA TGTGCCAGCAGTTACGGGGACAGGGGATTACGTGAAAAACTGTTTTTT. As protein: CASSYGDRGLREKLFF.

The chain is built from TRBV7-9 and TRBJ1-4; TRBD1 might be the D (6 bases). CDR1 is SEHNR and CDR2 is FQNEAQ in the germline V gene (reference sequence). V was cut by 1 base and J by 2 bases, with 8 bases left in between. The CDR3 covers 15 residues. This CDR3 is CASSLVQGTNEKLFF. The CDR3 nucleotides are TGTGCCAGCAGCTTAGTCCAGGGGACTAATGAAAAACTGTTTTTT.

This clone was found once. The chain joins TRBV11-2 to TRBJ2-3, with TRBD2 identical over 11 bases. The CDR3 sequence is 18 residues long. CDR1 is SGHAT and CDR2 is FQNNGV in the germline V gene. Trimming at V came to 2 bases and at J to 0 bases, leaving 7 bases not matched to a gene. The CDR3 reads CASSLRASGGPSTDTQYF. The CDR3 nucleotides are TGTGCCAGCAGCTTACGGGCTAGCGGGGGGCCCAGCACAGATACGCAGTATTTT.

V gene TRBV4-1 combines with J gene TRBJ2-3, with D unresolved. The CDR3 extends over 13 amino acids. V lost 2 bases and J lost 4, with 7 bases in between. The germline CDR1 and CDR2 sequences are MGHRA and YSYEKL. The CDR3 spells CASSQLAPDTQYF. In nucleotides, the CDR3 is TGCGCCAGCAGCCAATTAGCTCCAGATACGCAGTATTTT.

The sample holds a few counts of this clone. The chain has TRBV7-9 and TRBJ1-1; 9 nucleotides agree with TRBD1. V dropped 0 bases and J dropped 1; count of bases not matched to a gene: 0. The CDR3 has 15 residues. Germline CDR1 and CDR2: SEHNR and FQNEAQ (reference sequence). CDR3 nucleotides: TGTGCCAGCAGCTTAGCGGGACAGGGGAACACTGAAGCTTTCTTT. It codes for CASSLAGQGNTEAFF.

The V gene is TRBV6-6, the J gene TRBJ1-1; 8 bases are shared with TRBD1. The trim removed 6 bases at V and 1 base at J, leaving 10 bases unmatched. Per germline, CDR1 MNHNY and CDR2 SVGAGI (reference sequence). The CDR3 spans 16 residues. This CDR3 reads CASRSLLGQGNTEAFF. The CDR3 DNA follows: TGTGCCAGCAGATCCCTCCTAGGACAGGGGAACACTGAAGCTTTCTTT.

This clone is a singleton in its sample. The chain has TRBV6-5 and TRBJ2-3, with no clear D. This CDR3 is built from 13 residues. V lost 5 bases and J lost 3, with 9 bases in between. Per germline, CDR1 MNHEY and CDR2 SVGAGI. CDR3 sequence: CASSQLRTDTQYF. The CDR3 DNA reads TGTGCCAGCAGTCAACTGCGAACAGATACGCAGTATTTT.

V and J are TRBV18 and TRBJ1-6, with TRBD1 as a possible D gene (6 bases). Germline lookup yields CDR1 KGHSH and CDR2 LQKENI. V shed 2 bases and J shed 7 bases, with 12 bases lying between them. There are 15 residues in the CDR3. The DNA for the CDR3 is TGTGCCAGCTCACCAGGGGGCGCCGGGAATTCACCCCTCCACTTT. It translates to CASSPGGAGNSPLHF.